The 3 T cell receptor beta chains below all came from one sample that was sequenced in a study of CD8 T cells in ankylosing spondylitis (dated by TCRdb to 2016 to 2017). The library was made by 5' RACE. Data came from an Illumina HiSeq 2500. The public reads were run again by TCRdb, first through fastp at Q25 and then through MiXCR, and only productive beta chains were kept. Here each entry gathers all rows of one CDR3 protein and keeps the most common genes and DNA. The sample includes 250,000 or so distinct CDR3 sequences, with over 9.5% observed a single time. The top ten constitute less than 3% of the sample. Source material: blood, either unsorted or a sorted T cell fraction (not recorded which). These receptors came from a male donor with ankylosing spondylitis or in good health (not recorded which).

This sequence joins TRBV7-2 and TRBJ1-4; D is uncertain. The germline V and J ends were trimmed by 1 base and 3 bases, with 12 bases remaining between them. From germline, CDR1 is SGHTA and CDR2 FQGNSA. The CDR3 has 16 amino acids. Here the CDR3 DNA reads TGTGCCAGCAGCTTAGACCCTGTCTCGGCTAATGAAAAACTGTTTTTT. It specifies CASSLDPVSANEKLFF.

For this clonotype: This may be a read error, as it is one base from a much larger clone. This chain joins TRBV12-3 or TRBV12-4 and TRBJ2-3; 10 bases agree with TRBD2. The length of the CDR3 is 15 residues. CDR3 in amino acids: CTSSFSGRSTDTQYF. CDR3 in DNA: TGTACCAGCAGTTTTAGCGGGAGGAGCACAGATACGCAGTATTTT.

In this sample, this clonotype turned up a few times. The V and J genes are TRBV20-1 and TRBJ2-5; TRBD2 matches at 8 bases. CDR3 size: 13 residues. Germline V CDR1 and CDR2: DFQATT, SNEGSKA (reference sequence). Unmatched junction bases numbered 6, after V lost 5 bases and J lost 4 bases. The CDR3 region is CSAGPGRVETQYF. CDR3 DNA sequence: TGCAGTGCTGGGCCCGGGAGGGTAGAGACCCAGTACTTC.